The rows below give T cell receptor beta chains drawn from one sample of a study of patients and donors after allogeneic stem cell transplantation. TCRdb used MiXCR to reprocess the RT-PCR reads, holding one entry per CDR3 protein. Here the sample spans about 160,000 distinct CDR3 sequences, over 30% being singletons. Specimen: blood, either unsorted or a sorted T cell fraction (not recorded which). These TCRs come from a human donor who was either an allogeneic HSCT recipient or a stem cell or donor lymphocyte infusion donor (not recorded which). It is not recorded whose cells these are; they may come from a transplant donor. CDR3s include the opening cysteine and the closing phenylalanine or tryptophan. The D gene is left open where the match is weak. Rows give clone size only sometimes, using once, few, many, or a class for an expanded clone.

abundance	v_gene	d_gene	j_gene	CDR3nt	CDR3aa
few	TRBV25-1	.	TRBJ1-1	TGTGCCAGCAGTGGGTATGGGATTAACACTGAAGCTTTCTTT	CASSGYGINTEAFF
.	TRBV28	TRBD2	TRBJ2-5	TGTGCCAGCAGTTTACCGAGCGGGGGTCAAGAGACCCAGTACTTC	CASSLPSGGQETQYF
.	TRBV9	TRBD2	TRBJ2-3	TGTGCCAGCAGCGTAGGACTAGCGGGGGGCCCCGGTCCCACAGATACGCAGTATTTT	CASSVGLAGGPGPTDTQYF
few	TRBV6-5	.	TRBJ1-5	TGTGCCAGCAGTTACGTGTCGGGACAGCCCCAGCATTTT	CASSYVSGQPQHF
.	TRBV6-6	TRBD2	TRBJ2-2	TGTGCCGCCTACGACAGCGGGGTCGCCGGGGAGCTGTTTTTT	CAAYDSGVAGELFF
.	TRBV5-6	TRBD1	TRBJ2-5	TGTGCCAGCAGCCCCCGGACAGGGATAGAAGAGACCCAGTACTTC	CASSPRTGIEETQYF
few	TRBV29-1	.	TRBJ2-1	TGCAGCGTTGCGGGGTGGACTGAGGGAGAGATCACCTACAATGAGCAGTTCTTC	CSVAGWTEGEITYNEQFF
few	TRBV28	.	TRBJ2-7	TGTGCCAGCAGTCTCTACGAGCAGTACTTC	CASSLYEQYF
.	TRBV5-1	.	TRBJ1-1	TGCGCCAGCAGCTTCTTCGGGGGGCCTGAAGCTTTCTTT	CASSFFGGPEAFF
.	TRBV2	.	TRBJ2-7	TGTGCCAGCACACCAGGGTTTAGCTCCTACGAGCAGTACTTC	CASTPGFSSYEQYF
.	TRBV5-1	.	TRBJ1-1	TGCGCCAGCAGCTTGGTTTTGGGGGGTTACACTGAAGCTTTCTTT	CASSLVLGGYTEAFF
.	TRBV7-9	.	TRBJ1-5	TGTGCCAGCAGGGGAACAGGGACTCAGCCCCAGCATTTT	CASRGTGTQPQHF
.	TRBV4-2	.	TRBJ2-5	TGTGCCAGCAGCCAACATCCGGGGGAGGAGTGGGAGACCCAGTACTTC	CASSQHPGEEWETQYF
.	TRBV9	TRBD1	TRBJ2-2	TGTGCCAGCAGCGCCGGACAGGCCAGGAGGCCCGGGGAGCTGTTTTTT	CASSAGQARRPGELFF
.	TRBV10-3	TRBD2	TRBJ2-3	TGTGCCATCAGCGACAAGGGTCTAGCGGGGGGGCCACAGATCACAGATACGCAGTATTTT	CAISDKGLAGGPQITDTQYF
.	TRBV11-2	.	TRBJ2-2	TGTGCCAGCAGCTTAGGGGGGCCCACCGGGGAGCTGTTTTTT	CASSLGGPTGELFF
.	TRBV11-2	.	TRBJ1-1	TGTGCCAGCAGCCTCACCGGACACCAGAGCACTGAAGCTTTCTTT	CASSLTGHQSTEAFF
few	TRBV11-2	.	TRBJ1-2	TGTGCCAGCAGCTTAGCCGGGCAAACCCTCTATGGCTACACCTTC	CASSLAGQTLYGYTF
.	TRBV12-3/TRBV12-4	TRBD1	TRBJ1-1	TGTGCCAGCAGCCCGGGACAGGGAACGACCACTGAAGCTTTCTTT	CASSPGQGTTTEAFF
.	TRBV7-2	TRBD1	TRBJ2-3	TGTGCCAGCAGCTTAGCCCCCAGGGGGCCTAGCACAGATACGCAGTATTTT	CASSLAPRGPSTDTQYF
many	TRBV9	.	TRBJ1-1	TGTGCCAGCAGCGTAGAGAGTGAGGGGAGGAACACTGAAGCTTTCTTT	CASSVESEGRNTEAFF
.	TRBV6-2/TRBV6-3	.	TRBJ2-7	TGTGCCAGCAGTTACCTGGCGGGGTCTTCCTACGAGCAGTACTTC	CASSYLAGSSYEQYF
.	TRBV5-1	TRBD1	TRBJ2-3	TGCGCCAGCAGCCAAGGACAGGGGGAAGATACGCAGTATTTT	CASSQGQGEDTQYF
.	TRBV6-2/TRBV6-3	.	TRBJ1-5	TGTGCCAGCAGTCAAGGACGAAGAAATAGCAATCAGCCCCAGCATTTT	CASSQGRRNSNQPQHF
few	TRBV20-1	.	TRBJ1-4	TGCAGTGCTAGTGGGCAGAGTGCAACTAATGAAAAACTGTTTTTT	CSASGQSATNEKLFF
.	TRBV28	.	TRBJ2-2	TGTGCCAGCAGTTTATCCGGGGGTAAGGGACGGACCGGGGAGCTGTTTTTT	CASSLSGGKGRTGELFF
.	TRBV12-3/TRBV12-4	.	TRBJ1-2	TGTGCCAGCAGTTTCGACGACTCTGGGGGCTACACCTTC	CASSFDDSGGYTF
few	TRBV12-3/TRBV12-4	TRBD1	TRBJ1-2	TGTGCCAGCAGCGAGGGACAGGGGGCATTCAACTATGGCTACACCTTC	CASSEGQGAFNYGYTF
few	TRBV11-2	.	TRBJ1-4	TGTGCCAGCAGTTTCGCGACAGGCACTAATGAAAAACTGTTTTTT	CASSFATGTNEKLFF
few	TRBV5-1	.	TRBJ2-5	TGTGCCAGCAGCCTCCAAGGACAAGAGACCCAGTACTTC	CASSLQGQETQYF
.	TRBV4-2	TRBD2	TRBJ2-7	TGTGCCAGCAGCCAAGAAGTCACTAGCGGGGGTTACGAGCAGTACTTC	CASSQEVTSGGYEQYF
.	TRBV29-1	.	TRBJ2-1	TGCAGCGTTTTTTGGGTTTTGGAATATGAGCAGTTCTTC	CSVFWVLEYEQFF
.	TRBV9	.	TRBJ2-7	TGTGCCAGCACCACCCCTTCCTACGAGCAGTACTTC	CASTTPSYEQYF
.	TRBV6-5	.	TRBJ2-2	TGTGCCAGCAGCAAATCGCGGACTTTCGGGGAGCTGTTTTTT	CASSKSRTFGELFF
few	TRBV12-3/TRBV12-4	.	TRBJ1-5	TGTGCCAGCAGTTCCACCGAGGAACGGGATCAGCCCCAGCATTTT	CASSSTEERDQPQHF
few	TRBV12-3/TRBV12-4	.	TRBJ2-3	TGTGCCAGCAGTTTACCTGTGGGGGCGGGGGTTACAGATACGCAGTATTTT	CASSLPVGAGVTDTQYF
.	TRBV29-1	TRBD2	TRBJ2-3	TGCAGCGTTGCGACTCTAGCGGGGGGGCCAGATACGCAGTATTTT	CSVATLAGGPDTQYF
.	TRBV13	.	TRBJ2-7	TGTGCCAGCAGCCCGGGCCGCTACGAGCAGTACTTC	CASSPGRYEQYF
.	TRBV9	TRBD1	TRBJ1-2	TGTGCCAGCAGCCCACAGGGGAACCTAGGCTACACCTTC	CASSPQGNLGYTF
.	TRBV6-6	.	TRBJ1-2	TGTGCCAGCACAGGGTCTGCCTATGGCTACACCTTC	CASTGSAYGYTF
.	TRBV6-2/TRBV6-3	TRBD2	TRBJ2-5	TGTGCCAGCAGCCGCCGACTAGCGGGGGAAGAGACCCAGTACTTC	CASSRRLAGEETQYF
.	TRBV20-1	.	TRBJ1-1	TGCAGTGCTAGGGGGGCGCCTGAAGCTTTCTTT	CSARGAPEAFF
few	TRBV6-5	.	TRBJ1-2	TGTGCCAGCGGTTTAAGACTTGCGTCTGGCTACACCTTC	CASGLRLASGYTF
.	TRBV14	.	TRBJ1-3	TGTGCCAGCAGCCAAGTCCACAGTCCCCTCTCTGGAAACACCATATATTTT	CASSQVHSPLSGNTIYF
few	TRBV12-3/TRBV12-4	TRBD1	TRBJ1-1	TGTGCCAGCAGTTTTGTCGGTGGGACAGGGGCGAACACTGAAGCTTTCTTT	CASSFVGGTGANTEAFF
few	TRBV5-5	TRBD1	TRBJ1-5	TGTGCCAGCAGTTACGACAGGGAAAAGGATCAGCCCCAGCATTTT	CASSYDREKDQPQHF
.	TRBV15	TRBD2	TRBJ2-1	TGTGCCACCAGCAGGTCCTTTTACGAGCGGGGGGGTTACAATGAGCAGTTCTTC	CATSRSFYERGGYNEQFF
few	TRBV5-1	.	TRBJ2-1	TGCGCCAGCAGCGGAGAGGAAATGAGCTCCTACAATGAGCAGTTCTTC	CASSGEEMSSYNEQFF
few	TRBV7-2	.	TRBJ1-1	TGTGCCAGCAGCCCCCGTGTAGGGGGGAACACTGAAGCTTTCTTT	CASSPRVGGNTEAFF
few	TRBV7-9	TRBD1	TRBJ1-5	TGTGCCAGCAGTCAACAGGGGAGCAATCAGCCCCAGCATTTT	CASSQQGSNQPQHF
.	TRBV11-3	.	TRBJ2-1	TGTGCCAGCAGTCGGGACTCCATCTACAATGAGCAGTTCTTC	CASSRDSIYNEQFF
few	TRBV12-3/TRBV12-4	.	TRBJ1-3	TGTGCCAGCAGTTTATGGGGGATCCCCCCGAACACCATATATTTT	CASSLWGIPPNTIYF
.	TRBV4-3	TRBD2	TRBJ2-2	TGCGCCAGCGGCGGGGGGTACACCGGGGAGCTGTTTTTT	CASGGGYTGELFF
.	TRBV6-2/TRBV6-3	TRBD1	TRBJ1-5	TGTGCCAGCAGTTCCGGGACAGGCAGCCTCAATCAGCCCCAGCATTTT	CASSSGTGSLNQPQHF
few	TRBV28	.	TRBJ1-1	TGTGCCAGCAGTTCTCCCCGGTATACTGAAGCTTTCTTT	CASSSPRYTEAFF
few	TRBV25-1	.	TRBJ1-1	TGTGCCAGCAGTGAATCGCGACGGGGAGAAGCTTTCTTT	CASSESRRGEAFF
few	TRBV20-1	.	TRBJ1-1	TGCAGTGCTAGCGTGCCACCCATGAACACTGAAGCTTTCTTT	CSASVPPMNTEAFF
few	TRBV5-1	.	TRBJ1-1	TGCGCCAGCAGCTTAAACCCCATCCTCACGGACACTGAAGCTTTCTTT	CASSLNPILTDTEAFF
few	TRBV20-1	.	TRBJ1-4	TGCAGTGCTAGAGCCCGCCGCAGGGGTCTTCTCAATGAAAAACTGTTTTTT	CSARARRRGLLNEKLFF
.	TRBV28	.	TRBJ2-2	TGTGCCAGCCTCACGGGGGCGCGGGGATACACCGGGGAGCTGTTTTTT	CASLTGARGYTGELFF